This TCR beta chain derives from a study of blood T cell repertoires in COVID-19. Per the study methods: Quantification of nucleated cells was approximated via reference gene primer amplification. Produced via immunoSEQ multiplex PCR; TCRdb's table is partial and in-frame only. V and J calls and clone size are given by that table; D and trimming were obtained from the DNA. The table lists over 250,000 clones, around 86% of them singletons, with 2.2% in the top ten. The trim removed 7 bases at V and 0 bases at J, leaving 2 bases unmatched. This CDR3 is built from 14 residues. Germline V gene lookup returns CDR1 MNHEY and CDR2 SVGAGI.

Sequencing was performed on peripheral blood. V and J are TRBV6-5 and TRBJ1-5; TRBD1 aligns across 8 bases. This receptor was taken from a man aged 45-65 years with acute or convalescent COVID-19. The CDR3 coding sequence is TGTGCCAGCAAGACAGGGGATAGCAATCAGCCCCAGCATTTT. This sequence encodes CASKTGDSNQPQHF.